Below, 5 T cell receptor beta chains from the same sample are listed, as sequenced in a study of blood T cell repertoires in COVID-19. Clones were read by immunoSEQ multiplex PCR, and TCRdb kept only the in-frame ones, dropping some. The sample has about 150,000 clones; 60% to 80% are singletons. The sample comprised peripheral blood. These receptors originate from a man in his fifties or sixties with active or convalescent COVID-19.

CDR3: CSVSQGARSQPQHF. The CDR3 bases are TGCAGCGTTAGTCAGGGGGCGAGATCTCAGCCCCAGCATTTT. The chain is built from TRBV29-1 and TRBJ1-5; TRBD1 matches at 8 bases. Germline V gene sequence: CDR1 SQVTM, CDR2 ANQGSEA. This CDR3 region has 14 residues. V trimming: 5 bases; J trimming: 6 bases; junction bases outside the gene matches: 9.

V is TRBV23-1 and J is TRBJ1-6; the match to TRBD1 covers 7 bases. TRBV23-1 is an open reading frame whose function is uncertain. This CDR3 is built from 20 residues. With 4 bases clipped from V and 0 bases from J, the junction kept 15 bases outside the gene matches. This chain's CDR3 is CASSLTGGTVPSSYNSPLHF. CDR3 bases: TGCGCCAGCAGTCTCACGGGAGGGACAGTACCCAGCTCCTATAATTCACCCCTCCACTTT.

The rearrangement joins TRBV7-9 to TRBJ1-4; 8 nucleotides match TRBD1. The germline V gene encodes CDR1 SEHNR and CDR2 FQNEAQ (reference sequence). The CDR3 spans 16 residues. With 5 bases clipped from V and 1 base from J, the junction kept 6 bases outside the gene matches. CDR3 sequence: CASSPRGRGTNEKLFF. The CDR3 DNA reads TGTGCCAGCAGCCCCAGGGGGCGCGGAACTAATGAAAAACTGTTTTTT.

The chain is built from TRBV24-1 and TRBJ2-1; 9 bases line up with TRBD2. V was pared by 2 bases and J by 8 bases, with 9 bases of the junction left unmatched. There are 16 residues in the CDR3. Per germline, CDR1 KGHDR and CDR2 SFDVKD. CDR3 loop: CATSDWGTSKSYEQFF. CDR3 sequence (DNA): TGTGCCACCAGTGATTGGGGGACTAGCAAGAGCTATGAGCAGTTCTTC.

V usage is TRBV5-6 and J usage is TRBJ1-1, with unresolved D. The V gene's germline CDR1 is SGHDT and CDR2 YYEEEE. CDR3 length: 14 residues. Trimming stripped 1 base from V and 0 bases from J, with 7 bases between. The CDR3 DNA sequence: TGTGCCAGCAGCTTGACAGCCATGAACACTGAAGCTTTCTTT. This sequence encodes CASSLTAMNTEAFF.